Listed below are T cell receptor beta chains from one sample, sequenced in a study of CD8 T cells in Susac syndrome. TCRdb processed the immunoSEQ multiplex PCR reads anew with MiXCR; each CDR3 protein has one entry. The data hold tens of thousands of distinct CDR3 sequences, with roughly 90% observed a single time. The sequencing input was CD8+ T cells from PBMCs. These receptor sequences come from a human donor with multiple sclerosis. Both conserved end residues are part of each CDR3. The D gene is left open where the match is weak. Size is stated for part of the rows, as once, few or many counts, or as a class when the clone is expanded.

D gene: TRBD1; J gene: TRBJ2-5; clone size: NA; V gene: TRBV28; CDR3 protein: CASRGQGNGTQYF; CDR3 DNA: TGTGCCAGCAGAGGACAGGGGAATGGGACCCAGTACTTC
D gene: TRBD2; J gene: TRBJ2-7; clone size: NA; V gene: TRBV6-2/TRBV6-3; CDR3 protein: CASRGQRGSPSYEQYF; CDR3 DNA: TGTGCCAGCAGGGGCCAGCGGGGGTCCCCCTCCTACGAGCAGTACTTC
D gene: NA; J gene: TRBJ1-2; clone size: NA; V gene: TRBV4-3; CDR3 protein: CASSQTSDLYGYTF; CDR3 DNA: TGCGCCAGCAGCCAAACATCGGACCTCTATGGCTACACCTTC
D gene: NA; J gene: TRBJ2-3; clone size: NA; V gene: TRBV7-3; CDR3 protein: CASSSGVGVDTQYF; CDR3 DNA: TGTGCCAGCAGCTCCGGGGTAGGGGTAGATACGCAGTATTTT
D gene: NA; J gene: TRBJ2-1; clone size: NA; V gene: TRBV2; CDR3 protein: CASSGFTNNEQFF; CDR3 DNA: TGTGCCAGCAGTGGTTTCACCAACAATGAGCAGTTCTTC
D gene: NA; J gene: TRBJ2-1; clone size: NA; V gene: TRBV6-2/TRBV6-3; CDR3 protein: CASSYGPVVEQFF; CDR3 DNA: TGTGCCAGCAGTTACGGTCCAGTCGTTGAGCAGTTCTTC
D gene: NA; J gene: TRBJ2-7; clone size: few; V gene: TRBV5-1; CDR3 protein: CASSFLGNEQYF; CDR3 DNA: TGCGCCAGCAGCTTCCTCGGAAACGAGCAGTACTTC
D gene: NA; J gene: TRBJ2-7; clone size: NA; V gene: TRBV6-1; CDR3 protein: CARGNEQYF; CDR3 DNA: TGTGCCAGGGGGAACGAGCAGTACTTC
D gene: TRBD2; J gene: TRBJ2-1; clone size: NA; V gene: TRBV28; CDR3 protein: CASSSELAGRGLYNEQFF; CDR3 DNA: TGTGCCAGCAGTTCCGAACTAGCGGGGAGGGGGCTTTACAATGAGCAGTTCTTC
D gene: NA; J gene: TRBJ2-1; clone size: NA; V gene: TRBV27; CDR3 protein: CASSLIAVNEQFF; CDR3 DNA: TGTGCCAGCAGTTTAATAGCGGTGAATGAGCAGTTCTTC
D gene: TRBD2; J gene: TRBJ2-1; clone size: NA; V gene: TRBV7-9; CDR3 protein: CASSSLAGGLDEQFF; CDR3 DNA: TGTGCCAGCAGCTCACTAGCGGGGGGTCTGGATGAGCAGTTCTTC
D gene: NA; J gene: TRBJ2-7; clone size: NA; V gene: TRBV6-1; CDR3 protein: CASSGPLAPYEQYF; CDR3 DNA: TGTGCCAGCAGTGGCCCCCTGGCCCCCTACGAGCAGTACTTC
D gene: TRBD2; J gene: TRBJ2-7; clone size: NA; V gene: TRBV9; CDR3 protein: CASSVELAGEEQYF; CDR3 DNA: TGTGCCAGCAGCGTAGAACTAGCGGGGGAAGAGCAGTACTTC
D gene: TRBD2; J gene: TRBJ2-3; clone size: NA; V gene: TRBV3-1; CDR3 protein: CASSQDLAGGPEDTQYF; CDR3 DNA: TGTGCCAGCAGCCAAGATTTGGCGGGGGGGCCGGAAGATACGCAGTATTTT
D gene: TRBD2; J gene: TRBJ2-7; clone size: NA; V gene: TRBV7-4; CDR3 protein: CALGGLGYEQYF; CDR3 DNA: TGTGCCCTGGGGGGGTTAGGGTACGAGCAGTACTTC
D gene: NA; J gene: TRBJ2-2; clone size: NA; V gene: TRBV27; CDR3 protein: CASSTQAGELFF; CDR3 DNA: TGTGCCAGCAGTACTCAGGCCGGGGAGCTGTTTTTT
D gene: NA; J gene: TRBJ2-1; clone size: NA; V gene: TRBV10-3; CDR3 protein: CAISDRRGDEQFF; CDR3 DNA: TGTGCCATCAGTGATCGAAGGGGGGACGAGCAGTTCTTC
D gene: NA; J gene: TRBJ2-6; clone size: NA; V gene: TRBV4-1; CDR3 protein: CASSLYPQLGRSGSGANVLTF; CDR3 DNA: TGCGCCAGCAGCCTATACCCCCAGCTCGGACGCTCAGGCTCTGGGGCCAACGTCCTGACTTTC
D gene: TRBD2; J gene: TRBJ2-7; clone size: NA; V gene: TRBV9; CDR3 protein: CASSVGLAGAEQYF; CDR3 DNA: TGTGCCAGCAGCGTAGGCCTAGCGGGAGCGGAGCAGTACTTC
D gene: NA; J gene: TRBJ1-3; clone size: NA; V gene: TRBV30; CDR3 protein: CAWSPAGNTIYF; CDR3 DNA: TGTGCCTGGAGTCCTGCGGGAAACACCATATATTTT
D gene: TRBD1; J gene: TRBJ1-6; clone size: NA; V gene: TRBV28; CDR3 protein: CASSLRQGSSPLHF; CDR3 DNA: TGTGCCAGCAGTCTCCGACAGGGCAGTTCACCCCTCCACTTT
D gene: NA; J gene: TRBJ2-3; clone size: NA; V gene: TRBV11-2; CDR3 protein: CASSSRGRVPDTQYF; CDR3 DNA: TGTGCCAGCAGCTCGAGGGGCCGAGTACCAGATACGCAGTATTTT
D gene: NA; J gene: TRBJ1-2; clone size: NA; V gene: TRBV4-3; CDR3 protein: CASSPNALLEGYTF; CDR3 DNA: TGCGCCAGCAGCCCCAACGCTCTACTGGAGGGCTACACCTTC
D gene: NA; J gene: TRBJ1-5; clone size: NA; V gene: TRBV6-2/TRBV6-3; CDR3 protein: CATRLRNQPQHF; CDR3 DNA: TGTGCCACCCGCTTGAGGAATCAGCCCCAGCATTTT
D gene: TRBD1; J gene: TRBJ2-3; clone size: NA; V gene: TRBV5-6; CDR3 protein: CASSLGTGSPDTQYF; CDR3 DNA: TGTGCCAGCAGCTTGGGGACAGGGTCCCCAGATACGCAGTATTTT
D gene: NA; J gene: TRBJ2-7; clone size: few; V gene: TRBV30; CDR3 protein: CAWRASYEQYF; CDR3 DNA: TGTGCCTGGAGAGCATCCTACGAGCAGTACTTC
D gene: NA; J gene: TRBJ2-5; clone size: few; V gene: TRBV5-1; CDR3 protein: CASREGGETQYF; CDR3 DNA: TGCGCCAGCAGGGAGGGGGGAGAGACCCAGTACTTC
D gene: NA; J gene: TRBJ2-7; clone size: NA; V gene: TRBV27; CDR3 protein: CASSHRDRFSYEQYF; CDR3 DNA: TGTGCCAGCAGTCACCGAGACAGATTCTCCTACGAGCAGTACTTC
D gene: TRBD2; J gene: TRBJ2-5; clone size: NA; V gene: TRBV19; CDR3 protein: CASSMSLTSGLQETQYF; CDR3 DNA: TGTGCCAGTAGTATGTCCCTGACTAGCGGTTTACAAGAGACCCAGTACTTC